Given below is one TCR beta chain in context. Its specificity is not known. This CDR3 spans 16 amino acids. Looked up from germline, CDR1 is SEHNR and CDR2 is FQNEAQ (reference sequence). With V trimmed by 7 bases and J by 1 base, 8 bases remained unmatched. TCRdb reprocessed the RT-PCR reads with MiXCR, giving one entry per CDR3 protein. The sample lists hundreds of thousands of distinct CDR3 sequences, around a fifth occurring once. The data are from a study of response to subunit inactivated influenza vaccine. Overall study findings and caveats: That few new T cells are recruited by each seasonal influenza vaccination was the authors' suggestion.

The rearrangement joins TRBV7-9 to TRBJ2-2; 8 nucleotides align to TRBD1. The source is a man aged 50 to 69 who received an inactivated influenza vaccine. The sample in question was PBMCs from blood, obtained around 22 months after vaccination. The CDR3 reads CASTRTGLMNTGELFF. DNA for the CDR3: TGTGCCAGCACCAGGACAGGGTTAATGAACACCGGGGAGCTGTTTTTT.